In its sample, the clone carrying this T cell receptor (beta chain) was seen many times. Using unique molecular identifiers, the investigators prepared the TCRbeta library. TCRdb recomputed calls from the PCR reads with MiXCR, one row per CDR3 protein. The sample shows some 530,000 distinct CDR3 sequences, approximately 12% of them seen only once. This record belongs to a study of T-cell reconstitution after alpha-beta-depleted transplantation in children. This CDR3 has 17 residues. Trimming at V came to 2 bases and at J to 8 bases, leaving 10 bases not matched to a gene. The germline V gene encodes CDR1 SGHRS and CDR2 YFSETQ.

The rearrangement uses TRBV5-1 and TRBJ2-1; 13 nucleotides align to TRBD2. The material sequenced was PBMCs from the stem cell graft donor, taken from the stem cell graft. The TCR was taken from a human donor who donated a stem cell graft to a child with combined immunodeficiency. CDR3 bases: TGCGCCAGCAGCTTAAGGACTAGCGGGAGTTTGTTGGATGAGCAGTTCTTC. As protein: CASSLRTSGSLLDEQFF.